Listed here are 27 T cell receptor beta chains from one sample, sequenced in a study of cytomegalovirus exposure and HLA in healthy donors. The PCR used 60 Vbeta and 13 Jbeta primers. TCRdb keeps only in-frame clones here, not all; method: immunoSEQ multiplex PCR. The sample has some 170,000 clones, just under 80% seen once. Sequenced material: PBMCs. The receptors come from a young man in good health and CMV-seropositive.

V and J are TRBV7-9 and TRBJ2-1; 12 positions match TRBD2. From germline, CDR1 is SEHNR and CDR2 FQNEAQ (reference sequence). The CDR3 consists of 18 residues. V was pared by 2 bases and J by 9 bases, with 14 bases of the junction left unmatched. This CDR3 reads CASSLPFRLAGVRGEQFF. The CDR3 DNA reads TGTGCCAGCAGCTTACCCTTTAGACTAGCGGGAGTGAGAGGTGAGCAGTTCTTC.

This clone was observed a handful of times. V and J are TRBV6-6 and TRBJ2-5; 9 bases match TRBD1. Germline V gives CDR1 MNHNY, CDR2 SVGAGI (reference sequence). V gave up 2 bases and J gave up 4 bases; unmatched junction bases: 5. This CDR3 is 15 amino acids long. The CDR3 sequence is CASSYRGQGGETQYF. The CDR3, as DNA: TGTGCCAGCAGTTACCGGGGACAGGGTGGAGAGACCCAGTACTTC.

The chain is built from TRBV6-5 and TRBJ1-1; no definite D call. V was shortened by 4 bases and J by 7 bases, with 13 bases between the two germline ends. Germline CDR1 MNHEY, CDR2 SVGAGI. The CDR3 is 13 residues long. CDR3 protein: CASSFGFGVEAFF. In DNA, the CDR3 is TGTGCCAGCAGTTTCGGGTTCGGGGTTGAAGCTTTCTTT.

This clone has a handful of counts. The chain recombines TRBV4-1 with TRBJ2-7; 8 nucleotides match TRBD2. CDR1 is MGHRA, CDR2 YSYEKL, per germline. Unmatched junction bases numbered 6, after V lost 0 bases and J lost 2 bases. This CDR3 has 16 residues. The CDR3 loop is CASSQDGASGPYEQYF. The CDR3 DNA sequence: TGCGCCAGCAGCCAAGACGGGGCTAGCGGGCCCTACGAGCAGTACTTC.

This clone came up a few times. The chain uses TRBV4-2 and TRBJ2-7; TRBD2 is a possible D gene (9 bases). The ends were cut back, 1 base at V and 6 bases at J, with 31 bases in the middle. Germline CDR1 and CDR2: LGHNA and YNFKEQ. The CDR3 loop spans 20 amino acids. Here the CDR3 DNA reads TGTGCCAGCAGCCAAGGTGGGGCGTTGATAGCGGGAGACAGGGGCAGCGAGCAGTACTTC. This codes for CASSQGGALIAGDRGSEQYF.

The V and J genes are TRBV28 and TRBJ2-7; TRBD2 is a possible D gene (7 bases). The CDR3 length is 15 residues. Germline CDR1 reads MDHEN; CDR2 reads SYDVKM. V was clipped by 4 bases and J by 2 bases, with 15 bases between them. CDR3 sequence: CASSWSSGDTYEQYF. CDR3 nucleotide sequence: TGTGCCAGCAGTTGGTCCAGCGGGGACACCTACGAGCAGTACTTC. Based on the CDR3 plus reference TRBV28 and TRBJ2-7, the full variable domain is DVKVTQSSRYLVKRTGEKVFLECVQDMDHENMFWYRQDPGLGLRLIYFSYDVKMKEKGDIPEGYSVSREKKERFSLILESASTNQTSMYLCASSWSSGDTYEQYFGPGTRLTVT.

The chain has TRBV11-3 and TRBJ2-1; D is perhaps TRBD1 (6 bases). V dropped 4 bases and J dropped 10 bases, with 14 bases sitting between them. The germline CDR1 and CDR2 sequences are SGHNT and YENEEA. The CDR3 consists of 13 residues. The DNA for the CDR3 is TGTGCCAGCAGCTGGACAGAGTTTAGCGAGCAGTTCTTC. Translated: CASSWTEFSEQFF.

J is TRBJ1-5 and V is TRBV2, with 7 bases identical to TRBD1. Per the germline V gene, CDR1 is SNHLY and CDR2 is FYNNEI. The junction had 1 base not matched to a gene; V was cut back by 4 bases and J by 1 base. This CDR3 has 14 residues. CDR3 amino acids: CASSVQGSNQPQHF. The CDR3 DNA reads TGTGCCAGCAGTGTACAGGGGAGCAATCAGCCCCAGCATTTT.

The chain combines TRBV6-5 with TRBJ2-7, with TRBD1 identical over 11 bases. Per germline, CDR1 MNHEY and CDR2 SVGAGI. V shed 6 bases and J 2 bases; nucleotides not matched to a gene: 3. The CDR3 has 14 amino acids. The CDR3 DNA sequence: TGTGCCAGCAGCCGGGACAGGGGGACCTACGAGCAGTACTTC. As protein: CASSRDRGTYEQYF.

The chain recombines TRBV18 with TRBJ1-1, with D maybe TRBD1 (6 bases). The length of the CDR3 is 14 residues. V dropped 3 bases and J dropped 0 bases, with 8 bases sitting between them. Per germline, CDR1 KGHSH and CDR2 LQKENI. The CDR3 here is CASSPDRLNTEAFF. As DNA, the CDR3 is TGTGCCAGCTCACCGGACAGATTGAACACTGAAGCTTTCTTT.

This clone was picked up a small number of times. V usage is TRBV7-9 and J usage is TRBJ2-7; 9 nucleotides agree with TRBD1. Germline CDR1 is SEHNR and CDR2 is FQNEAQ (reference sequence). V lost 5 bases, J lost 4 bases, and 6 bases stayed unmatched. CDR3 length: 14 amino acids. The CDR3 is CASSPRDRVYEQYF. Here the CDR3 DNA reads TGTGCCAGCAGCCCCAGGGACAGGGTGTACGAGCAGTACTTC. The full variable domain, its missing parts supplied by reference TRBV7-9 and TRBJ2-7, is DTGVSQNPRHKITKRGQNVTFRCDPISEHNRLYWYRQTLGQGPEFLTYFQNEAQLEKSRLLSDRFSAERPKGSFSTLEIQRTEQGDSAMYLCASSPRDRVYEQYFGPGTRLTVT.

The V call is TRBV7-9, the J call TRBJ1-3; 8 nucleotides agree with TRBD1. Germline CDR1 and CDR2: SEHNR and FQNEAQ (reference sequence). The CDR3 sequence is 15 residues long. V lost 6 bases to trimming and J lost 3 bases; unmatched junction nucleotides: 7. The CDR3 region has the DNA TGTGCCAGCAGACCTCAGGGGGCGGGTGGAAACACCATATATTTT. Residues: CASRPQGAGGNTIYF.

This sequence joins TRBV5-6 and TRBJ1-1; TRBD1 agrees at 9 bases. The V gene's germline CDR1 is SGHDT and CDR2 YYEEEE. V was pared by 4 bases and J by 5 bases, with 3 bases of the junction left unmatched. CDR3 length equals 13 residues. DNA of the CDR3: TGTGCCAGCAGCCGGGACAGGGAAACTGAAGCTTTCTTT. Translating gives CASSRDRETEAFF.

This clone has just one count. V gene TRBV13 combines with J gene TRBJ2-5, with D hard to call. Looked up from germline, CDR1 is PRHDT and CDR2 is FYEKMQ (reference sequence). V gave up 4 bases and J gave up 5 bases, with 20 bases separating them. The CDR3 runs to 16 residues. The CDR3 DNA follows: TGTGCCAGCAGCTCCACCGGCCGACCGTTGAGGGAGACCCAGTACTTC. It yields the protein CASSSTGRPLRETQYF.

This rearrangement joins TRBV29-1 to TRBJ2-3, with 7 bases matching TRBD2. V shed 7 bases, J shed 3 bases, and the junction held 10 bases outside the gene matches. Germline lookup yields CDR1 SQVTM and CDR2 ANQGSEA. The CDR3 totals 14 residues. The CDR3, as DNA: TGCAGCGCTCGAGTGGGGGGGTTGACAGATACGCAGTATTTT. The encoded protein is CSARVGGLTDTQYF.

DNA of the CDR3: TGTGCCAGCAGCTTACACAGGGGGCGCGGGGAGCTGTTTTTT. Its protein product is CASSLHRGRGELFF. The V call is TRBV7-2, the J call TRBJ2-2; 9 bases are shared with TRBD1. J gave up 7 bases and V 2 bases, and 2 bases lay outside the gene matches. This CDR3 region has 14 residues. Germline CDR1 is SGHTA and CDR2 is FQGNSA.

This clone was counted between two and nine times. J is TRBJ1-2 and V is TRBV5-1; 8 bases match TRBD1. This CDR3 is 17 amino acids long. Trimming took 1 base from V and 1 from J; bases not matched to a gene: 9. The germline V gene has CDR1 SGHRS and CDR2 YFSETQ. The CDR3 protein is CASSLRTGIRYNYGYTF. CDR3 in DNA: TGCGCCAGCAGCTTGAGGACAGGGATTCGGTATAACTATGGCTACACCTTC.

CDR3 sequence: CASSKRRGRIKNEQFF. DNA of the CDR3: TGTGCCAGCAGCAAACGTAGGGGGCGAATCAAGAATGAGCAGTTCTTC. This chain uses TRBV21-1 with TRBJ2-1; the listed D gene, TRBD1, was not tested against the DNA. TRBV21-1 is flagged as a pseudogene. The CDR3 has 16 residues.

Note on this clone: No DNA is shown, since the ends of the CDR3 on it are uncertain; the CDR3 is the one TCRdb lists. This chain joins TRBV27 and TRBJ1-2; the table gives TRBD1 as D, unverified against the DNA. The CDR3 extends over 16 residues, inclusive of both ends. Germline V gene lookup returns CDR1 MNHEY and CDR2 SMNVEV (reference sequence). CDR3 loop: CASSSSTGPANYGYTF.

This clone was observed a single time. The conserved phenylalanine or tryptophan normally closing the CDR3 is absent here, so this likely arose from a read error. The chain couples TRBV25-1 to TRBJ1-6; D perhaps matches TRBD1 (5 bases). V lost 5 bases to trimming and J lost 5 bases, with 16 bases between them. Looked up from germline, CDR1 is MGHDK and CDR2 is SYGVNS. The CDR3 extends over 16 amino acids. The CDR3 sequence is CASSPPGGRDNSPLHL. CDR3 in DNA: TGTGCCAGCAGTCCCCCGGGGGGAAGGGATAATTCACCCCTCCACCTT.

The rearrangement uses TRBV10-3 and TRBJ1-2; 10 nucleotides line up with TRBD1. This CDR3 region has 18 residues. The germline gives CDR1 ENHRY, CDR2 SYGVKD. V lost 6 bases, J lost 0 bases, and 13 bases stayed unmatched. CDR3 sequence reads: CAIRSFRGQGSPNYGYTF. The CDR3 bases are TGTGCCATCAGGAGTTTTCGGGGACAGGGGTCCCCTAACTATGGCTACACCTTC.

The chain recombines TRBV27 with TRBJ1-1; weak D call: TRBD1 (6 bases). Germline CDR1 MNHEY, CDR2 SMNVEV (reference sequence). The V gene lost 6 bases and the J gene lost 2 bases, with 19 bases spanning the gap. The CDR3 spans 16 residues. The CDR3 here is CASRERGGLGNTEAFF. The CDR3 DNA follows: TGTGCCAGCAGGGAGAGGGGGGGGCTCGGTAACACTGAAGCTTTCTTT.

The chain uses TRBV6-1 and TRBJ1-1, with 8 bases identical to TRBD1. Germline V CDR1 and CDR2: MNHNS, SASEGT. The CDR3 contains 15 residues. Trimming at V came to 3 bases and at J to 4 bases, leaving 7 bases not matched to a gene. Here the CDR3 DNA reads TGTGCCAGCAGTGATCCCGGGACAGGTGGCACTGAAGCTTTCTTT. This codes for CASSDPGTGGTEAFF.

The V call is TRBV11-2, the J call TRBJ1-1; D gene ambiguous. CDR1 and CDR2 (germline): SGHAT, FQNNGV. V was shortened by 5 bases and J by 7 bases, with 11 bases between the two germline ends. There are 12 residues in the CDR3. This CDR3 is CASSPGSGEAFF. The CDR3 DNA reads as TGTGCCAGCAGCCCGGGATCGGGTGAAGCTTTCTTT.

The genes are TRBV14 and TRBJ1-4; a weak D match, TRBD1 (5 bases). Trimming took off 2 bases at V and 4 bases at J, with 20 bases between the two ends. CDR1 and CDR2 from the germline V gene are SGHDN and FVKESK. This CDR3 has 18 amino acids. The CDR3 here is CASSQYRDGRSHNEKLFF. CDR3 sequence (DNA): TGTGCCAGCAGCCAATACCGGGACGGGAGAAGTCATAATGAAAAACTGTTTTTT.

The chain couples TRBV28 to TRBJ1-2, with 7 bases fitting TRBD1. The CDR3 is 14 residues long. CDR1 is MDHEN and CDR2 is SYDVKM in the germline V gene. Trimming at V came to 2 bases and at J to 3 bases, leaving 3 bases not matched to a gene. CDR3 residues: CASSLPTGYYGYTF. DNA for the CDR3: TGTGCCAGCAGTTTACCGACAGGGTACTATGGCTACACCTTC.

The chain joins TRBV7-6 to TRBJ1-1, with 10 positions matching TRBD1. Germline CDR1 SGHVS, CDR2 FNYEAQ. J lost 3 bases, V lost 1 base, and 2 bases had no gene match. The CDR3 loop spans 15 amino acids. The CDR3 bases are TGTGCCAGCAGCTTAGGCGGACAGGGGGACACTGAAGCTTTCTTT. Its translation: CASSLGGQGDTEAFF.